This entry lists 13 T cell receptor beta chains sequenced from one sample in a study of patients and donors after allogeneic stem cell transplantation. TCRdb ran MiXCR on the RT-PCR reads and lists one entry per CDR3 protein. Found here are around 240,000 distinct CDR3 sequences, 13% to 15% of them singletons; the top ten hold 9.5% to 13%. Sequencing used blood, either unsorted or a sorted T cell fraction (not recorded which). The receptor source for this set is a human donor who was either an allogeneic HSCT recipient or a stem cell or donor lymphocyte infusion donor (not recorded which). It is not recorded whose cells these are; they may come from a transplant donor.

The rearrangement links TRBV7-8 to TRBJ2-7; D is uncertain. The CDR3 has 13 amino acids. CDR1 is SGHVS and CDR2 is FQNEAQ in the germline V gene. Trimming stripped 1 base from V and 3 bases from J, with 7 bases between. Here the CDR3 reads CASSLDTGYEQYF. The CDR3 bases are TGTGCCAGCAGCTTAGACACGGGCTACGAGCAGTACTTC.

This clonotype was counted at least ten times. V is TRBV12-3 or TRBV12-4 and J is TRBJ2-1; D unclear. The CDR3 extends over 14 amino acids. Between the trimmed V and J ends, which lost 0 bases and 4 bases, there was a span of 7 bases. The CDR3 reads CASSLAQGYNEQFF. The DNA of the CDR3 is TGTGCCAGCAGTTTAGCGCAAGGGTACAATGAGCAGTTCTTC.

This clonotype was counted between two and nine times. The rearrangement links TRBV5-4 to TRBJ2-5; a weak D match, TRBD1 (5 bases). Germline values: CDR1 SGHNT, CDR2 YYREEE (reference sequence). The CDR3 sequence is 16 residues long. The V gene lost 3 bases and the J gene lost 5 bases, with 20 bases spanning the gap. The CDR3 loop reads CASSSSTTGPGETQYF. CDR3 nucleotides: TGTGCCAGCAGCTCCTCAACCACAGGACCGGGTGAGACCCAGTACTTC. Variable domain in full (rest from reference TRBV5-4 and TRBJ2-5): ETGVTQSPTHLIKTRGQQVTLRCSSQSGHNTVSWYQQALGQGPQFIFQYYREEENGRGNFPPRFSGLQFPNYSSELNVNALELDDSALYLCASSSSTTGPGETQYFGPGTRLLVL.

This chain connects TRBV15 to TRBJ1-3; D is uncertain. V was shortened by 0 bases and J by 2 bases, with 14 bases between the two germline ends. The CDR3 contains 17 residues. CDR1 LNHNV and CDR2 YYDKDF come from the germline V gene (reference sequence). The CDR3 DNA reads as TGTGCCACCAGCAGAGAAGTACTCCCCTCTACTGGAAACACCATATATTTT. As protein: CATSREVLPSTGNTIYF.

The chain is built from TRBV12-3 or TRBV12-4 and TRBJ2-2; D uncertain. V lost 5 bases to trimming and J lost 6 bases, with 16 bases between them. The CDR3 has 15 amino acids. CDR3 DNA: TGTGCCAGCAGTCCCCGGGCTAGTACACCCGGGGAGCTGTTTTTT. Translating gives CASSPRASTPGELFF.

The chain links TRBV5-1 to TRBJ2-7, with 8 bases that match TRBD1. The V gene's germline CDR1 is SGHRS and CDR2 YFSETQ. The CDR3 runs to 15 residues. V shed 4 bases and J 2 bases; nucleotides not matched to a gene: 8. The CDR3 DNA follows: TGCGCCAGCAGCCCGACGGACAGGGTAGCCTACGAGCAGTACTTC. This sequence encodes CASSPTDRVAYEQYF.

This clonotype has just a few counts. CDR3 nucleotides: TGTGCCAGCAGCCGTAGGACTAGCGGCCCCGCGGGGAATGAGCAGTTCTTC. This translates into CASSRRTSGPAGNEQFF. V is TRBV7-2 and J is TRBJ2-1, with 10 bases that match TRBD2. Losses at the gene ends were 5 bases for V and 7 bases for J; bases not matched to a gene: 14. In germline, CDR1 is SGHTA, CDR2 FQGNSA. The CDR3 loop spans 17 amino acids.

The chain couples TRBV9 to TRBJ2-3; unclear D gene. Trimming pared 4 bases from V and 5 bases from J, leaving 14 bases between. The CDR3 contains 14 residues. Germline CDR1 and CDR2: SGDLS and YYNGEE. CDR3 nucleotide sequence: TGTGCCAGCAGCATAAAAAGTGGTGGAGATACGCAGTATTTT. It translates to CASSIKSGGDTQYF.

This clonotype was seen many times. The chain couples TRBV20-1 to TRBJ2-1; 10 bases line up with TRBD2. The V gene end was trimmed by 0 bases and the J gene end by 4 bases; junction bases not matched to a gene: 15. CDR3 length: 19 residues. Germline V lookup: CDR1 DFQATT, CDR2 SNEGSKA (reference sequence). The CDR3 spells CSARDRVKLAGTIYNEQFF. The CDR3 DNA reads as TGCAGTGCTAGAGACCGGGTGAAACTAGCGGGAACTATTTACAATGAGCAGTTCTTC.

This clonotype was picked up a small number of times. V is TRBV29-1 and J is TRBJ2-7; 9 bases match TRBD1. V lost 4 bases and J lost 7; bases outside the gene matches: 11. This CDR3 is built from 14 residues. Germline V gene sequence: CDR1 SQVTM, CDR2 ANQGSEA. CDR3: CSVVRGQGLREQYF. The CDR3 DNA is TGCAGCGTTGTCAGGGGACAGGGATTACGGGAGCAGTACTTC.

The V and J genes are TRBV2 and TRBJ2-1, with TRBD2 matching 7 bases. CDR3 size: 14 residues. The J segment lost 8 bases and the V segment lost 5 bases, leaving 9 bases of the junction unmatched. Per germline, CDR1 SNHLY and CDR2 FYNNEI. The CDR3 bases are TGTGCCAGCAGTCCGCTAGCGGTGACCCATGAGCAGTTCTTC. Translation: CASSPLAVTHEQFF.

V is TRBV27 and J is TRBJ2-7; D is possibly TRBD2 (6 bases). This CDR3 is 15 amino acids long. Trimming took off 5 bases at V and 3 bases at J, with 17 bases between the two ends. Germline V gene data show CDR1 as MNHEY and CDR2 as SMNVEV (reference sequence). CDR3 coding DNA: TGTGCCAGCAGTCCCGTGGGGACTTATAACTACGAGCAGTACTTC. As protein: CASSPVGTYNYEQYF.

The CDR3 is CSAGGQALNSPLHF. DNA for the CDR3: TGCAGTGCAGGGGGACAGGCCCTAAATTCACCCCTCCACTTT. This chain links TRBV20-1 with TRBJ1-6; 8 bases are shared with TRBD1. This CDR3 region has 14 residues. CDR1 DFQATT and CDR2 SNEGSKA come from the germline V gene (reference sequence). J lost 7 bases, V lost 6 bases, and 8 bases had no gene match.